Listed below are T cell receptor beta chains from one sample, sequenced in a study of cytomegalovirus exposure and HLA in healthy donors. TCRdb's copy holds only in-frame clones and misses some; the assay was immunoSEQ multiplex PCR. The sample shows around 200,000 clones, around 86% of them seen only once. The sequenced sample was PBMCs. These receptors were obtained from a man aged 35-49 years in good health and CMV-seropositive. The CDR3 runs from the conserved cysteine through the conserved F or W. The D gene is left open where the match is weak. A row's size may be missing; if present it is once, few, many or a size class.

clone_size: NA; j_call: TRBJ2-1; v_call: TRBV9; cdr3_length: 13; d_call: NA; cdr3_nt: TGTGCCAGCAGCGTCGGTGCGGGGAATGAGCAGTTCTTC; cdr3_aa: CASSVGAGNEQFF
clone_size: NA; j_call: TRBJ2-7; v_call: TRBV28; cdr3_length: 14; d_call: NA; cdr3_nt: TGTGCCAGCAGCAACGAGGGTGGAAAATACGAGCAGTACTTC; cdr3_aa: CASSNEGGKYEQYF
clone_size: NA; j_call: TRBJ2-7; v_call: TRBV7-2; cdr3_length: 15; d_call: NA; cdr3_nt: TGTGCCAGCAGCTTAGAGCAGGGATTCGGCTACGAGCAGTACTTC; cdr3_aa: CASSLEQGFGYEQYF
clone_size: NA; j_call: TRBJ1-5; v_call: TRBV5-4; cdr3_length: 17; d_call: TRBD1; cdr3_nt: TGTGCCAGCAGATCTAGGACAGGCCCCGTGGGGAAACAGCCCCAGCATTTT; cdr3_aa: CASRSRTGPVGKQPQHF
clone_size: once; j_call: TRBJ2-5; v_call: TRBV30; cdr3_length: 15; d_call: NA; cdr3_nt: TGTGCCTGGAGCGCCGGCGGTAGCTCCCTTGAGACCCAGTACTTC; cdr3_aa: CAWSAGGSSLETQYF
clone_size: NA; j_call: TRBJ2-5; v_call: TRBV5-1; cdr3_length: 12; d_call: TRBD1; cdr3_nt: TGCGCCAGCAGCTGGACAGGGGAGACCCAGTACTTC; cdr3_aa: CASSWTGETQYF
clone_size: NA; j_call: TRBJ1-5; v_call: TRBV7-9; cdr3_length: 13; d_call: NA; cdr3_nt: TGTGCCAGCAGCTTACATCGGTTCTCACCCCAGCATTTT; cdr3_aa: CASSLHRFSPQHF
clone_size: NA; j_call: TRBJ2-7; v_call: TRBV28; cdr3_length: 15; d_call: NA; cdr3_nt: TGTGCCAGCAGTTTAGTCACAGGGACGCTCTACGAGCAGTACTTC; cdr3_aa: CASSLVTGTLYEQYF
clone_size: once; j_call: TRBJ2-6; v_call: TRBV30; cdr3_length: 12; d_call: NA; cdr3_nt: TGTGCCTGGAGTGTACAGGCCAACGTCCTGACTTTC; cdr3_aa: CAWSVQANVLTF
clone_size: NA; j_call: TRBJ2-3; v_call: TRBV10-3; cdr3_length: 14; d_call: TRBD2; cdr3_nt: TGTGCCATCAAGACTGGGTCTAGCGGAGATACGCAGTATTTT; cdr3_aa: CAIKTGSSGDTQYF
clone_size: NA; j_call: TRBJ1-1; v_call: TRBV29-1; cdr3_length: 13; d_call: NA; cdr3_nt: TGCAGCGGAGACTCAGGGGATCGCACTGAAGCTTTCTTT; cdr3_aa: CSGDSGDRTEAFF
clone_size: NA; j_call: TRBJ1-3; v_call: TRBV7-6; cdr3_length: 16; d_call: TRBD1; cdr3_nt: TGTGCCAGCAGCTCGGAGACAGGGCCGGCTGGAAACACCATATATTTT; cdr3_aa: CASSSETGPAGNTIYF
clone_size: NA; j_call: TRBJ2-7; v_call: TRBV7-9; cdr3_length: 12; d_call: NA; cdr3_nt: TGTTCCAGCAGCTTAGGGGTCGGGGAAGAGTACTTC; cdr3_aa: CSSSLGVGEEYF
clone_size: NA; j_call: TRBJ1-2; v_call: TRBV2; cdr3_length: 13; d_call: TRBD1; cdr3_nt: TGTGCCAGCAGGTTACAGGGGGCGCATGGCTACACCTTC; cdr3_aa: CASRLQGAHGYTF
clone_size: few; j_call: TRBJ1-2; v_call: TRBV7-9; cdr3_length: 15; d_call: NA; cdr3_nt: TGTGCCAGCAGCTTAGCGGGGGAGGTGGTCTATGGCTACACCTTC; cdr3_aa: CASSLAGEVVYGYTF
clone_size: NA; j_call: TRBJ1-2; v_call: TRBV5-5; cdr3_length: 14; d_call: NA; cdr3_nt: TGTGCCAGCAGCTTGGCCAGGGGTTTGGGTGGCTACACCTTC; cdr3_aa: CASSLARGLGGYTF
clone_size: few; j_call: TRBJ1-6; v_call: TRBV30; cdr3_length: 15; d_call: TRBD1; cdr3_nt: TGTGCCTGGAGTGTTCCGGGACAGGGCAATTCACCCCTCCACTTT; cdr3_aa: CAWSVPGQGNSPLHF
clone_size: NA; j_call: TRBJ2-3; v_call: TRBV6-1; cdr3_length: 10; d_call: NA; cdr3_nt: TGTGCCAGCACTCTGGATACGCAGTATTTT; cdr3_aa: CASTLDTQYF
clone_size: NA; j_call: TRBJ2-3; v_call: TRBV9; cdr3_length: 14; d_call: NA; cdr3_nt: TGTGCCAGCAGCGTAGGGGGGGTCACAGATACGCAGTATTTT; cdr3_aa: CASSVGGVTDTQYF
clone_size: NA; j_call: TRBJ2-7; v_call: TRBV19; cdr3_length: 13; d_call: TRBD2; cdr3_nt: TGTGCCAGTACTCGGGGGGAAAACTACGAGCAGTACTTC; cdr3_aa: CASTRGENYEQYF
clone_size: NA; j_call: TRBJ2-1; v_call: TRBV7-9; cdr3_length: 15; d_call: TRBD2; cdr3_nt: TGTGCCAGCAGCTCTAGCGGGGGAGGATACAATGAGCAGTTCTTC; cdr3_aa: CASSSSGGGYNEQFF
clone_size: NA; j_call: TRBJ2-5; v_call: TRBV13; cdr3_length: 11; d_call: NA; cdr3_nt: TGTGCCAGCAGCCCAGGGGAGACCCAGTACTTC; cdr3_aa: CASSPGETQYF
clone_size: NA; j_call: TRBJ1-5; v_call: TRBV19; cdr3_length: 14; d_call: NA; cdr3_nt: TGTGCCAGTAGTATAGGAACCTACAATCAGCCCCAGCATTTT; cdr3_aa: CASSIGTYNQPQHF
clone_size: NA; j_call: TRBJ2-7; v_call: TRBV7-8; cdr3_length: 15; d_call: TRBD1; cdr3_nt: TGTGCCAGCAGCCCGGACAGGGTAGCAGACTACGAGCAGTACTTC; cdr3_aa: CASSPDRVADYEQYF
clone_size: NA; j_call: TRBJ1-2; v_call: TRBV27; cdr3_length: 15; d_call: NA; cdr3_nt: TGTGCCAGCAGTTTAGGTAGTTCGGGGGTTGGGGGCTACACCTTC; cdr3_aa: CASSLGSSGVGGYTF
clone_size: NA; j_call: TRBJ1-1; v_call: TRBV11-1; cdr3_length: 15; d_call: TRBD1; cdr3_nt: TGTGCCAGCAGCAGATACAGGGGCAGGAACACTGAAGCTTTCTTT; cdr3_aa: CASSRYRGRNTEAFF